The T cell receptor beta chain described here comes from a study of vaccination and CD4 T cells after COVID-19. Treatment: approximately 9-day PBMC culture with coronavirus spike peptide pools or control peptides (ViraFEST assay). Pre-COVID-19 pandemic sampling (2011-2018) yielded the unexposed donor's CD4+ T cells. Each of days 3 and 7 saw half the medium replaced by fresh IL-2 medium. Negative selection separated CD4+ T cells from roughly eleven-day cultures. Details on this clonotype: The target antigen is unknown.

Sequencing of the DNA from cultured CD4+ T cells was carried out with the Oncomine TCR Beta short-read assay. Extraction of genomic DNA was performed on cultured CD4+ T cells. TCRdb analysed the PCR reads with MiXCR anew, one entry per CDR3 protein. The repertoire consists of roughly 7,200 distinct CDR3 sequences, with approximately 44% occurring once and the leading ten covering about a third. This receptor was taken from a human donor in good health. The sequenced sample consisted of CD4+ T cells from blood, cultured in vitro.

CDR3: CASKGQALSYEQYF. The CDR3 nucleotides read TGTGCCAGTAAAGGACAGGCACTCTCCTACGAGCAGTACTTC. The chain uses TRBV19 and TRBJ2-7; 7 bases match TRBD1. The CDR3 loop spans 14 amino acids. Germline loops: CDR1 LNHDA, CDR2 SQIVND (reference sequence). Germline trimming cut 7 bases from V and 0 bases from J; bases unmatched to any gene: 6.